One and the same sample provided the 22 T cell receptor beta chains below, sequenced in a study of cytomegalovirus exposure and HLA in healthy donors. 13 Jbeta primers and 60 Vbeta primers were used for the PCR. Assay used: immunoSEQ multiplex PCR; TCRdb lists only in-frame clones, some missing. The sample contains about 150,000 clones, 80% of which appear only once. Source material: PBMCs. The receptors originated from a woman in her 40s in good health and CMV-seropositive.

The rearrangement links TRBV11-2 to TRBJ1-4; weak D call: TRBD1 (6 bases). The CDR3 totals 17 residues. Germline V gene sequence: CDR1 SGHAT, CDR2 FQNNGV. Trimming removed 2 bases at V and 0 bases at J, with 13 bases between. The CDR3 coding sequence is TGTGCCAGCAGCTTAACTCGACAGGCTGCAACTAATGAAAAACTGTTTTTT. It yields the protein CASSLTRQAATNEKLFF.

The chain couples TRBV4-1 to TRBJ2-3, with a possible D match to TRBD2 (6 bases). The CDR3 spans 17 residues. The V gene lost 2 bases and the J gene lost 2 bases, with 17 bases spanning the gap. Germline CDR1 is MGHRA and CDR2 is YSYEKL. In DNA form, the CDR3 reads TGCGCCAGCAGCCAAACCCCGGCGGGGCTTTTCACAGATACGCAGTATTTT. Translation: CASSQTPAGLFTDTQYF.

This clone was seen a few times. The V and J genes are TRBV4-1 and TRBJ2-3; possible D gene TRBD1, 5 bases. The V gene's germline CDR1 is MGHRA and CDR2 YSYEKL. The CDR3 extends over 15 amino acids. V was cut by 4 bases and J by 4 bases, with 15 bases left in between. The DNA of the CDR3 is TGCGCCAGCAGCCCCTGGGCCCTACAGGCAGATACGCAGTATTTT. Protein: CASSPWALQADTQYF.

Here the CDR3 reads CATTQGKSSGRIWNEQFF. Here the CDR3 DNA reads TGTGCCACTACACAGGGGAAATCTAGCGGGAGAATTTGGAATGAGCAGTTCTTC. The V gene is TRBV7-9, the J gene TRBJ2-1; 10 bases fit TRBD2. Germline values: CDR1 SEHNR, CDR2 FQNEAQ (reference sequence). The CDR3 consists of 18 residues. V was clipped by 10 bases and J by 7 bases; unmatched bases: 22.

This sequence joins TRBV28 and TRBJ2-7; D is possibly TRBD1 (6 bases). Germline assignment: CDR1 MDHEN and CDR2 SYDVKM. V was cut by 8 bases and J by 3 bases, with 20 bases left in between. The CDR3 runs 15 residues. The CDR3 loop reads CASRTGQGSLYEQYF. The CDR3 nucleotides read TGTGCCAGCCGTACGGGCCAGGGGTCCCTCTACGAGCAGTACTTC.

The V call is TRBV7-2, the J call TRBJ1-4, with a weak D call TRBD1 (5 bases). Deletions cut 5 bases from V and 8 bases from J, with 24 bases between. CDR1 is SGHTA and CDR2 is FQGNSA in the germline V gene. CDR3 length equals 17 residues. The DNA of the CDR3 is TGTGCCAGCAGCGGACGCATCTGGGGGGGGAAGGGGGAAAAACTGTTTTTT. Its protein is CASSGRIWGGKGEKLFF.

The chain is built from TRBV2 and TRBJ1-2; the D is unclear. V lost 3 bases, J lost 0 bases, and 11 bases lay in between. The CDR3 contains 15 residues. Germline CDR1 reads SNHLY; CDR2 reads FYNNEI. The CDR3 bases are TGTGCCAGCAGTGAGGGCCGAACAGCTAACTATGGCTACACCTTC. Its translation: CASSEGRTANYGYTF.

V usage is TRBV7-3 and J usage is TRBJ2-3; 7 bases agree with TRBD2. The CDR3 is 15 residues long. J was trimmed by 1 base and V by 5 bases; bases with no gene match: 6. Germline V gene lookup returns CDR1 SGHTA and CDR2 FQGTGA. The CDR3 sequence is CASSRGSVGTDTQYF. The CDR3 nucleotides read TGTGCCAGCAGCCGCGGGAGCGTAGGCACAGATACGCAGTATTTT. The variable domain in full, with the rest retrieved from reference TRBV7-3 and TRBJ2-3, is GAGVSQTPSNKVTEKGKYVELRCDPISGHTALYWYRQSLGQGPEFLIYFQGTGAADDSGLPNDRFFAVRPEGSVSTLKIQRTERGDSAVYLCASSRGSVGTDTQYFGPGTRLTVL.

The genes are TRBV27 and TRBJ1-1, with TRBD1 matching 10 bases. The CDR3 runs 14 residues. V was clipped by 7 bases and J by 5 bases; unmatched bases: 7. Germline V gene sequence: CDR1 MNHEY, CDR2 SMNVEV (reference sequence). CDR3 loop: CASKRDRGGTEAFF. The DNA for the CDR3 is TGTGCCAGCAAGAGGGACAGGGGTGGAACTGAAGCTTTCTTT.

This sequence joins TRBV7-9 and TRBJ2-7; a weak D match, TRBD2 (5 bases). The CDR3 sequence is 16 residues long. Germline values: CDR1 SEHNR, CDR2 FQNEAQ (reference sequence). V dropped 1 base and J dropped 3 bases, with 16 bases sitting between them. This chain's CDR3 is CASSLGRGLENYEQYF. CDR3 DNA sequence: TGTGCCAGCAGCTTAGGTCGGGGATTAGAAAACTACGAGCAGTACTTC.

This clone has only one observation. As DNA, the CDR3 is TGCGCCAGCAGCACGGCCGGGACAGGGGTTGGGGAGCAGTACTTC. It is translated as CASSTAGTGVGEQYF. The genes are TRBV5-1 and TRBJ2-5, with 10 positions matching TRBD1. V shed 4 bases, J shed 11 bases, and the junction held 14 bases outside the gene matches. This CDR3 has 15 amino acids. Germline lookup yields CDR1 SGHRS and CDR2 YFSETQ.

The chain recombines TRBV5-6 with TRBJ2-7; the D gene is possibly TRBD1 (6 bases). Germline assignment: CDR1 SGHDT and CDR2 YYEEEE. The CDR3 is made up of 16 amino acids. V gave up 3 bases and J gave up 2 bases, with 18 bases separating them. The CDR3 here is CASSSLGQGSTYEQYF. CDR3 nucleotide sequence: TGTGCCAGCAGCTCGCTGGGGCAGGGGAGCACCTACGAGCAGTACTTC.

The chain employs TRBV7-8 and TRBJ1-1; D gene unclear. Trimming left V 5 bases short and J 0 bases short, with 13 bases between. In germline, CDR1 is SGHVS, CDR2 FQNEAQ. The CDR3 is made up of 15 amino acids. The CDR3 loop reads CASSPLVRMNTEAFF. The DNA for the CDR3 is TGTGCCAGCAGCCCCCTAGTTAGGATGAACACTGAAGCTTTCTTT.

This chain links TRBV5-1 with TRBJ2-3; 8 nucleotides line up with TRBD1. V trimming: 3 bases; J trimming: 4 bases; junction bases outside the gene matches: 7. The CDR3 extends over 15 amino acids. From germline, CDR1 is SGHRS and CDR2 YFSETQ. The CDR3 bases are TGCGCCAGCAGCTCTCCCCAGGGGGCTGCAGATACGCAGTATTTT. Its translation is CASSSPQGAADTQYF.

This chain joins TRBV5-1 and TRBJ1-2; 8 bases align to TRBD1. V lost 4 bases to trimming and J lost 3 bases; unmatched junction nucleotides: 5. Germline V gene data show CDR1 as SGHRS and CDR2 as YFSETQ. There are 14 residues in the CDR3. The CDR3 coding sequence is TGCGCCAGCAGCCCGGACAGGGCGGACTATGGCTACACCTTC. Translating gives CASSPDRADYGYTF.

The chain recombines TRBV2 with TRBJ2-1, with 11 nucleotides matching TRBD2. CDR3 length equals 20 residues. With 4 bases clipped from V and 0 bases from J, the junction kept 14 bases outside the gene matches. Germline V gene data show CDR1 as SNHLY and CDR2 as FYNNEI. CDR3 sequence reads: CASSAVVLAGDSSSYNEQFF. CDR3 sequence (DNA): TGTGCCAGCAGTGCAGTGGTACTAGCGGGAGACTCCAGCTCCTACAATGAGCAGTTCTTC.

V usage is TRBV5-1 and J usage is TRBJ2-7; tentatively, D is TRBD2 (6 bases). The germline CDR1 and CDR2 sequences are SGHRS and YFSETQ. Trimming pared 4 bases from V and 4 bases from J, leaving 18 bases between. The CDR3 contains 15 residues. This CDR3 reads CASSPFVGGGYEQYF. The CDR3 bases are TGCGCCAGCAGCCCCTTTGTGGGAGGAGGGTACGAGCAGTACTTC.

CDR3 DNA sequence: TGTGCCAGCAGACTCACAGGGGGTTCTAATGAAAAACTGTTTTTT. Protein product: CASRLTGGSNEKLFF. The rearrangement links TRBV6-5 to TRBJ1-4; 8 bases agree with TRBD1. In germline, CDR1 is MNHEY, CDR2 SVGAGI. V dropped 6 bases and J dropped 3; count of bases not matched to a gene: 6. The CDR3 extends over 15 amino acids.

The J gene is TRBJ2-1, the V gene TRBV28, with D possibly being TRBD1 (5 bases). Trimming cost V 6 bases and J 3 bases, with 9 bases left between them. Germline V CDR1 and CDR2: MDHEN, SYDVKM. This CDR3 comprises 13 residues. The DNA for the CDR3 is TGTGCCAGCAGCCCCGACAGCTACAATGAGCAGTTCTTC. Translation gives CASSPDSYNEQFF. The full variable domain, with the rest looked up from reference TRBV28 and TRBJ2-1, is DVKVTQSSRYLVKRTGEKVFLECVQDMDHENMFWYRQDPGLGLRLIYFSYDVKMKEKGDIPEGYSVSREKKERFSLILESASTNQTSMYLCASSPDSYNEQFFGPGTRLTVL.

For this clone: The junction departs from the called germline gene at one end, perhaps through a read error. The V and J genes are TRBV27 and TRBJ2-7; 7 nucleotides align to TRBD1. Germline V gene lookup returns CDR1 MNHEY and CDR2 SMNVEV (reference sequence). The CDR3 contains 16 residues. The CDR3: CASRPRDSLRSSEQYF. The CDR3 DNA is TGTGCCAGCAGACCGAGGGACAGCTTACGGTCCTCCGAGCAGTACTTC.

The chain is built from TRBV28 and TRBJ1-2; D gene unclear. The CDR3 consists of 13 residues. CDR1 and CDR2 from the germline V gene are MDHEN and SYDVKM. Trimming left V 9 bases short and J 7 bases short, with 18 bases between. CDR3 coding DNA: TGTGCCAGTAGCCCCGGAACTTCTGGTGGCTACACCTTC. Its protein is CASSPGTSGGYTF.

The chain uses TRBV11-3 and TRBJ2-1; no firm D call. The CDR3 runs to 15 residues. CDR1 and CDR2 (germline): SGHNT, YENEEA. With 4 bases removed from V and 4 bases from J, the gap between germline ends came to 14 bases. The CDR3 protein is CASSSPLTRYNEQFF. CDR3 coding DNA: TGTGCCAGCAGCTCCCCCCTTACCAGATACAATGAGCAGTTCTTC.